These 2 T cell receptor beta chains share one sample of origin, sequenced in a study of cytotoxic CD8 clonotypes in ibrutinib-treated CLL. TCRdb keeps only in-frame clones here, not all; method: immunoSEQ multiplex PCR. The sample yields around 150,000 clones, 88% seen once. The specimen comprised PBMCs, sampled at disease progression, from a patient treated with ibrutinib. The receptors originated from a human donor with chronic lymphocytic leukemia.

This clone has a single count. This chain links TRBV5-1 with TRBJ2-1, with TRBD1 matching 9 bases. Looked up from germline, CDR1 is SGHRS and CDR2 is YFSETQ. This CDR3 contains 14 residues. The V and J ends lost 1 base and 8 bases, in that order; junction bases with no gene match: 4. The CDR3 DNA is TGCGCCAGCAGCTTGTTACAGGGGGCGGATGAGCAGTTCTTC. Translating it yields CASSLLQGADEQFF.

This chain links TRBV29-1 with TRBJ2-1; 10 positions match TRBD1. J was trimmed by 7 bases and V by 3 bases; bases with no gene match: 9. Germline V gives CDR1 SQVTM, CDR2 ANQGSEA. The CDR3 is made up of 15 amino acids. The CDR3 sequence: CSVELGTGVLNEQFF. CDR3 DNA sequence: TGCAGCGTTGAGCTAGGGACAGGGGTTTTGAATGAGCAGTTCTTC.